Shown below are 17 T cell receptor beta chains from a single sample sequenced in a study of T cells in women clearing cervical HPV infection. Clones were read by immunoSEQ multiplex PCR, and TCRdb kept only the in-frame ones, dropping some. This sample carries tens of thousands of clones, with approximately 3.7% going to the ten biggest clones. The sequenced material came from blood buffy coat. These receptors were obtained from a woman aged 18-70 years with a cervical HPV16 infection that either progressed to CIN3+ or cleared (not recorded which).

The CDR3 here is CSARPGGPSADTQYF. The sequenced CDR3 bases are TGCAGTGCTAGACCAGGGGGCCCTTCCGCAGATACG. The V gene is TRBV20-1, the J gene TRBJ2-3; 8 nucleotides align to TRBD1. The read falls 3 residues short of the CDR3 end, and the missing part is taken from the germline J gene. V gave up 2 bases and J gave up 4 bases; unmatched junction bases: 8. The CDR3 sequence is 15 residues long. Germline CDR1 DFQATT, CDR2 SNEGSKA (reference sequence).

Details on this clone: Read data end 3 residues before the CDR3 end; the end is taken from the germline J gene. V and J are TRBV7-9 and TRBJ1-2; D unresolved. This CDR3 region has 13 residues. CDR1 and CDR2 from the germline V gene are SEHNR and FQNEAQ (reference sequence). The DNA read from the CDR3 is TGTGCCAGCAGCTCAACCCGTTCCTACGAC. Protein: CASSSTRSYD. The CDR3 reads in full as CASSSTRSYDYTF.

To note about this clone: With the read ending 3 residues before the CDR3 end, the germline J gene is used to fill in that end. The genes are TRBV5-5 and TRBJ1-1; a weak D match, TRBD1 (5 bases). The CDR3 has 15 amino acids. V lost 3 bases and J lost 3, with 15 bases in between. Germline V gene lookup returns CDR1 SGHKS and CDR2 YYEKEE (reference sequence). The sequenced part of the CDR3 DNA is TGTGCCAGCAGCTCCCTGGGGGTAGCGGACACTGAA. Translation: CASSSLGVADTE. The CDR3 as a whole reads CASSSLGVADTEAFF.

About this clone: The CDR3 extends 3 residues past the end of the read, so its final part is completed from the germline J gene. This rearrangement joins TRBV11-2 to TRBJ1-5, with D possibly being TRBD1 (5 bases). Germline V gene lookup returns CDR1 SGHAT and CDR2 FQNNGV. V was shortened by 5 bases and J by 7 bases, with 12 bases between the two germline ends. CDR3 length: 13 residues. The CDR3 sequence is CASSTQTEQPQHF. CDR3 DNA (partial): TGTGCCAGCAGCACCCAGACAGAGCAGCCC.

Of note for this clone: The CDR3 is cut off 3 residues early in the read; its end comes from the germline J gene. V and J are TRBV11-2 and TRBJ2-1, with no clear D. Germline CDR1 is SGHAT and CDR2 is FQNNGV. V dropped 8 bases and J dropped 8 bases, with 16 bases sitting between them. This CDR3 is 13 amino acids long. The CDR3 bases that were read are TGTGCCAGCGGTGTCCTACGTTTGGATGAG. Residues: CASGVLRLDE. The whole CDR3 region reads CASGVLRLDEQFF.

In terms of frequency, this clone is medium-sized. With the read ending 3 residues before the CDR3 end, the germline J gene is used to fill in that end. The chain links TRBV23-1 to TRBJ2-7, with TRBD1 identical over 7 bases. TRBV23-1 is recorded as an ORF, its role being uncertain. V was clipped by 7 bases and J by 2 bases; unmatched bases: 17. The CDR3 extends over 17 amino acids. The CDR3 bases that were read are TGCGCCAGCACCCGAACCACCGGGACAGCTGTAACCTACGAG. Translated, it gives CASTRTTGTAVTYE. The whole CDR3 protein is CASTRTTGTAVTYEQYF.

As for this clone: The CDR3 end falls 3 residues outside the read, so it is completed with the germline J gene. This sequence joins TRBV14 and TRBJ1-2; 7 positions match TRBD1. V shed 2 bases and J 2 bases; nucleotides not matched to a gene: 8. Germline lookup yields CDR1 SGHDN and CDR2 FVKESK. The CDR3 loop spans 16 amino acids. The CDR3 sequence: CASSQRQGGVNYGYTF. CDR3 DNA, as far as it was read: TGTGCCAGCAGCCAAAGGCAGGGGGGAGTAAACTATGGC.

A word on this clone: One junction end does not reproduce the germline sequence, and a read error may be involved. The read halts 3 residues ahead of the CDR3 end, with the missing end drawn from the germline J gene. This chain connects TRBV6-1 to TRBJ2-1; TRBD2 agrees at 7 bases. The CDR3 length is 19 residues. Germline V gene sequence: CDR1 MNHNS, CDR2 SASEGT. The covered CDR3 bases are TGTGCCAGCAATGAAAAGCAGGGTCTATTGGCTAGCGGATTCAATGAG. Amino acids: CASNEKQGLLASGFNE. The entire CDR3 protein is CASNEKQGLLASGFNEQFF.

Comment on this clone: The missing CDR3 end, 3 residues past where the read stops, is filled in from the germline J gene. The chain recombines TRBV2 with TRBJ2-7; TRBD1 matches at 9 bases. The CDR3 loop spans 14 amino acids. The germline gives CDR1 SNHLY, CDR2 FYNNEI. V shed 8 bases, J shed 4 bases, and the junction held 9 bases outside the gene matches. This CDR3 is CASGLTGTGYEQYF. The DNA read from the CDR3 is TGTGCCAGCGGGTTAACCGGGACAGGGTACGAG. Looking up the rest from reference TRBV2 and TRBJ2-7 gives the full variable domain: EPEVTQTPSHQVTQMGQEVILRCVPISNHLYFYWYRQILGQKVEFLVSFYNNEISEKSEIFDDQFSVERPDGSNFTLKIRSTKLEDSAMYFCASGLTGTGYEQYFGPGTRLTVT.

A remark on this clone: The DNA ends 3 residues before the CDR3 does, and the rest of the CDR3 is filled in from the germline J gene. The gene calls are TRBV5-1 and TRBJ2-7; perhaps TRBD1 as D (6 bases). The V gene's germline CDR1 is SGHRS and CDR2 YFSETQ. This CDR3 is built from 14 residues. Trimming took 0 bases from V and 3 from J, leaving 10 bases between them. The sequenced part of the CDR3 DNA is TGCGCCAGCAGCTTGGATTTAGGGGGCTACGAG. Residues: CASSLDLGGYE. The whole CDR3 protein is CASSLDLGGYEQYF.

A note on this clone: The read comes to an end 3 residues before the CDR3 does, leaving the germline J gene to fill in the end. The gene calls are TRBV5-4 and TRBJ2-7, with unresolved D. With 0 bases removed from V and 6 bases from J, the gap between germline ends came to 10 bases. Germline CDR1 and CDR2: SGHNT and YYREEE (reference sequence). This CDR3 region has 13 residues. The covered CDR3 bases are TGTGCCAGCAGCTTGGTGAGCTTTCCCGAG. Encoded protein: CASSLVSFPE. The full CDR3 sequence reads CASSLVSFPEQYF.

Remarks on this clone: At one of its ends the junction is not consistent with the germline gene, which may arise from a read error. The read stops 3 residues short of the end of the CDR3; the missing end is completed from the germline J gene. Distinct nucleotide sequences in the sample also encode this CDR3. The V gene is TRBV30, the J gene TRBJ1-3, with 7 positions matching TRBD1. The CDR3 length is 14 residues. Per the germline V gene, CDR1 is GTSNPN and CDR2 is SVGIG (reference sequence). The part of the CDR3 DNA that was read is TGTGCCTGGAGTCCCGGAGACAGGGTCCACACA. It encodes CAWSPGDRVHT. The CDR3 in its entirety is CAWSPGDRVHTIYF.

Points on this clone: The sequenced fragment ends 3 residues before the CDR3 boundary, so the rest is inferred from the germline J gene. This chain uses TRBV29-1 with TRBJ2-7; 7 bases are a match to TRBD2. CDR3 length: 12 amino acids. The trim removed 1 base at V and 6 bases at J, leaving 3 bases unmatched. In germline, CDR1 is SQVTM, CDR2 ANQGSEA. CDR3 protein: CSVEGLAVEQYF. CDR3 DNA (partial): TGCAGCGTTGAAGGCCTAGCGGTCGAG.

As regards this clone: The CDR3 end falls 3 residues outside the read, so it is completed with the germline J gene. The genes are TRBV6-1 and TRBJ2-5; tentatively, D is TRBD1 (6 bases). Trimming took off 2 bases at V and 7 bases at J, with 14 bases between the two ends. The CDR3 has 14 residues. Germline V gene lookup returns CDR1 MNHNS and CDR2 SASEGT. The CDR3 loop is CASSEFQGMATQYF. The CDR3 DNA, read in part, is TGTGCCAGCAGTGAATTTCAGGGGATGGCGACC.

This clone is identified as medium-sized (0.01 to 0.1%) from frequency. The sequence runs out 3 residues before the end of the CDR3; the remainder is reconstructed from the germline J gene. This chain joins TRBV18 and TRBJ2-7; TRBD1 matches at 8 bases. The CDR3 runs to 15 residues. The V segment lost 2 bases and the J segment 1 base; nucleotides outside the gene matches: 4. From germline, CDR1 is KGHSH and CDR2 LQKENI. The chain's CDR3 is CASSPSGQGSYEQYF. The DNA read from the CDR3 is TGTGCCAGCTCACCATCAGGACAGGGTTCCTACGAG.

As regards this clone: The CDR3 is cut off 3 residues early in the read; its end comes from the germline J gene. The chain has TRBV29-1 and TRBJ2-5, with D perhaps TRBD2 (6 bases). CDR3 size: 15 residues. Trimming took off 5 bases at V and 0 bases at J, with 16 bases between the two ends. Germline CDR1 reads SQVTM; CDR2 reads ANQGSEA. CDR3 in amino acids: CSVKRGGAHQETQYF. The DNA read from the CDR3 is TGCAGCGTTAAGCGTGGCGGGGCGCACCAAGAGACC.

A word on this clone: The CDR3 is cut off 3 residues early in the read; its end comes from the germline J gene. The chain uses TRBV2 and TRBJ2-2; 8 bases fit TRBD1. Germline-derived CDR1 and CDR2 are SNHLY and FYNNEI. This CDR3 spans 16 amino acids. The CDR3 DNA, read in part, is TGTGCCAGCAGCGCTGACAGGGGTGGGTTGGATTCACCG. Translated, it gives CASSADRGGLDSP. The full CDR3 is CASSADRGGLDSPLFF. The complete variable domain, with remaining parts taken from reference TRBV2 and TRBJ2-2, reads EPEVTQTPSHQVTQMGQEVILRCVPISNHLYFYWYRQILGQKVEFLVSFYNNEISEKSEIFDDQFSVERPDGSNFTLKIRSTKLEDSAMYFCASSADRGGLDSPLFFGEGSRLTVL.